This entry is about one TCR beta chain. The sample originates from a study of blood T cell repertoires in COVID-19. At the level of the study: Donors in the United States, Italy and Spain gave samples during acute or convalescent COVID-19. T cells, B-cell-depleted T cells, or PBMCs provided the cDNA or gDNA that served as material.

Germline trimming cut 2 bases from V and 10 bases from J; bases unmatched to any gene: 7. CDR3 size: 15 residues. In germline, CDR1 is MDHEN, CDR2 SYDVKM. Per the study methods: Reference gene primers were amplified, and this amplification served to estimate nucleated cell counts. Using immunoSEQ multiplex PCR, the repertoire was profiled, and TCRdb retains in-frame clones only, with some absent. The V and J calls and the clone size are those of that table, but D and trimming were determined from the DNA. This table holds about 150,000 clones, approximately 85% found once. The chain combines TRBV28 with TRBJ1-6; 8 bases are shared with TRBD1. Material for sequencing was peripheral blood. This sequence originates from a man aged 60 to 75 with COVID-19, enrolled during active disease. The CDR3 loop is CASSLGQGGKSPLHF. The DNA for the CDR3 is TGTGCCAGCAGTTTAGGACAGGGTGGGAAATCACCCCTCCACTTT. Full variable domain (remainder filled in from reference TRBV28 and TRBJ1-6): DVKVTQSSRYLVKRTGEKVFLECVQDMDHENMFWYRQDPGLGLRLIYFSYDVKMKEKGDIPEGYSVSREKKERFSLILESASTNQTSMYLCASSLGQGGKSPLHFGNGTRLTVT.